Listed here are 13 T cell receptor beta chains from one sample, sequenced in a study of Graves' ophthalmopathy and Graves' hyperthyroidism. The TCR beta CDR3 regions underwent amplification from RNA transcripts. HTBI primers primed a first-round RT-PCR, and a second-round multiplex PCR followed. TCRdb reprocessed the multiplex PCR reads via MiXCR and lists one record per CDR3 protein. The table has a few hundred thousand distinct CDR3 sequences, 15% to 17% seen once. Material for sequencing was peripheral blood. Every receptor here comes from a woman younger than 30 with stable Graves' hyperthyroidism.

In this sample, this clonotype turned up many times. This chain joins TRBV6-5 and TRBJ2-7, with a weak D call TRBD2 (5 bases). CDR1 MNHEY and CDR2 SVGAGI come from the germline V gene. V lost 2 bases and J 0 bases, leaving 11 bases between the germline ends. This CDR3 has 15 residues. In DNA, the CDR3 is TGTGCCAGCAGTTACGGAGGCAGATCCTCCTACGAGCAGTACTTC. As protein: CASSYGGRSSYEQYF.

This clonotype was counted at least ten times. The V and J genes are TRBV5-1 and TRBJ2-7; TRBD2 might be the D (5 bases). V lost 0 bases and J lost 6, with 13 bases in between. Looked up from germline, CDR1 is SGHRS and CDR2 is YFSETQ. The CDR3 spans 14 residues. The CDR3, as DNA: TGCGCCAGCAGCTTGGGACCACTAGACGCCGAGCAGTACTTC. Translating gives CASSLGPLDAEQYF.

This clonotype was counted at least ten times. This chain uses TRBV10-3 with TRBJ1-2, with TRBD1 matching 9 bases. The CDR3 runs to 14 residues. Losses at the gene ends were 4 bases for V and 4 bases for J; bases not matched to a gene: 4. Germline V gene sequence: CDR1 ENHRY, CDR2 SYGVKD. The CDR3 region is CAISGGQGTYGYTF. As DNA, the CDR3 is TGTGCCATCAGTGGGGGACAGGGAACCTATGGCTACACCTTC.

This clonotype was seen a few times. This chain links TRBV11-2 with TRBJ1-2; D is ambiguous. V was trimmed by 5 bases and J by 3 bases, leaving 22 bases between them. Germline CDR1 and CDR2: SGHAT and FQNNGV. The CDR3 runs 17 residues. CDR3 in amino acids: CASSQRRPPKGDYGYTF. In DNA form, the CDR3 reads TGTGCCAGCAGCCAGCGGAGACCCCCGAAGGGAGACTATGGCTACACCTTC. The whole variable domain, filled in from reference TRBV11-2 and TRBJ1-2, reads EAGVAQSPRYKIIEKRQSVAFWCNPISGHATLYWYQQILGQGPKLLIQFQNNGVVDDSQLPKDRFSAERLKGVDSTLKIQPAKLEDSAVYLCASSQRRPPKGDYGYTFGSGTRLTVV.

This clonotype came up many times. This CDR3 reads CASSLEGAKNIQYF. The DNA of the CDR3 is TGTGCCAGCAGCTTGGAAGGAGCCAAAAACATTCAGTACTTC. This rearrangement joins TRBV11-2 to TRBJ2-4; D is unresolved. Trimming cost V 3 bases and J 0 bases, with 6 bases left between them. The CDR3 is 14 residues long. Per the germline V gene, CDR1 is SGHAT and CDR2 is FQNNGV.

This clonotype was observed at least ten times. The chain recombines TRBV11-2 with TRBJ2-7; unclear D gene. This CDR3 comprises 13 residues. Germline V lookup: CDR1 SGHAT, CDR2 FQNNGV. Trimming removed 1 base from V and 2 bases from J, with 6 bases in between. CDR3 in amino acids: CASSLGPAYEQYF. In DNA, the CDR3 is TGTGCCAGCAGCTTAGGACCAGCCTACGAGCAGTACTTC.

Only a few counts were recorded for this clonotype. The chain is built from TRBV9 and TRBJ2-2; 9 bases line up with TRBD2. Looked up from germline, CDR1 is SGDLS and CDR2 is YYNGEE. J gave up 4 bases and V 0 bases, and 1 base lay outside the gene matches. CDR3 length: 15 amino acids. The CDR3 is CASSVALAGTGELFF. The CDR3 DNA reads TGTGCCAGCAGCGTAGCACTAGCGGGCACCGGGGAGCTGTTTTTT. The full variable domain, rest sourced from reference TRBV9 and TRBJ2-2, is DSGVTQTPKHLITATGQRVTLRCSPRSGDLSVYWYQQSLDQGLQFLIQYYNGEERAKGNILERFSAQQFPDLHSELNLSSLELGDSALYFCASSVALAGTGELFFGEGSRLTVL.

This clonotype was counted between two and nine times. A much larger clone lies one base from this, so it may be a read error. The chain combines TRBV12-3 or TRBV12-4 with TRBJ2-5, with 8 bases that match TRBD1. This CDR3 contains 14 residues. Written as DNA, the CDR3 is TGTGCCGGCAGTCTTGGACAGGGTCAAGAGACCCAGTACTTC. Its protein product is CAGSLGQGQETQYF.

There are many counts of this clonotype. V is TRBV20-1 and J is TRBJ1-2; no clear D. V was shortened by 6 bases and J by 4 bases, with 9 bases between the two germline ends. Germline assignment: CDR1 DFQATT and CDR2 SNEGSKA (reference sequence). The CDR3 sequence is 11 residues long. CDR3 bases: TGCAGTGCCCCCACTACCTATGGCTACACCTTC. It specifies CSAPTTYGYTF.

This clonotype was counted a few times. One end of the junction fails to match germline, which may point to a read error. CDR3 sequence reads: CASLGQVANTDAFF. The DNA for the CDR3 is TGTGCCTCCCTAGGACAGGTGGCGAACACTGATGCTTTCTTT. The chain uses TRBV6-1 and TRBJ1-1, with TRBD1 matching over 7 bases. Germline values: CDR1 MNHNS, CDR2 SASEGT. The CDR3 is 14 amino acids.

This clonotype was counted a few times. The J gene is TRBJ2-3, the V gene TRBV20-1; the D is unclear. The CDR3 length is 12 residues. The germline V and J ends were trimmed by 5 bases and 2 bases, with 8 bases remaining between them. Per germline, CDR1 DFQATT and CDR2 SNEGSKA (reference sequence). CDR3 nucleotide sequence: TGCAGTGCTCTGAGAGACACAGATACGCAGTATTTT. Protein sequence: CSALRDTDTQYF.

A word on this clonotype: At one boundary the junction diverges from the germline segment, which might be a read error. This rearrangement joins TRBV24-1 to TRBJ2-7; D not certain. The CDR3 totals 13 residues. From germline, CDR1 is KGHDR and CDR2 SFDVKD. The CDR3 sequence: CATSDIARYDQYF. The CDR3 DNA reads TGTGCCACCAGTGATATCGCTAGGTACGATCAGTACTTC.

Of note for this clonotype: A junction boundary mismatches the germline segment, possibly from a read error. The chain carries TRBV27 and TRBJ2-7, with D possibly being TRBD1 or TRBD2 (5 bases each). From germline, CDR1 is MNHEY and CDR2 SMNVEV (reference sequence). The CDR3 sequence is 16 residues long. This CDR3 is CASSLSGRGTSTRQDF. The CDR3, as DNA: TGTGCCAGCAGTTTATCGGGTCGGGGCACTTCTACGAGGCAGGACTTC.